A single TCR beta chain is shown here with its context. This sample was taken from a study of blood T cell repertoires in COVID-19. In the study overall: Spain, Italy and the United States supplied samples that represented acute and convalescent COVID-19. The analysed material was cDNA or gDNA that came from T cells, B-cell-depleted T cells, or PBMCs.

Authors' analysis steps: Counts of nucleated cells, estimated from reference gene primer amplification, were obtained. TCRdb keeps only in-frame clones here, not all; method: immunoSEQ multiplex PCR. Clonal size and the V and J genes are those of that table, whereas D and trimming came from the DNA. The sample includes tens of thousands of clones, about nine tenths of them seen just once. V gave up 6 bases and J gave up 7 bases, with 9 bases separating them. Germline V gives CDR1 SNHLY, CDR2 FYNNEI. The length of the CDR3 is 11 residues. The sequence was collected from a woman between 45 and 60 years old in a cohort sampled during active COVID-19. The chain joins TRBV2 to TRBJ1-2, with TRBD1 as a possible D gene (6 bases). The material sequenced was peripheral blood. The CDR3 sequence is CASRGQLGYTF. The CDR3 DNA reads TGTGCCAGCAGAGGACAGCTTGGCTACACCTTC.